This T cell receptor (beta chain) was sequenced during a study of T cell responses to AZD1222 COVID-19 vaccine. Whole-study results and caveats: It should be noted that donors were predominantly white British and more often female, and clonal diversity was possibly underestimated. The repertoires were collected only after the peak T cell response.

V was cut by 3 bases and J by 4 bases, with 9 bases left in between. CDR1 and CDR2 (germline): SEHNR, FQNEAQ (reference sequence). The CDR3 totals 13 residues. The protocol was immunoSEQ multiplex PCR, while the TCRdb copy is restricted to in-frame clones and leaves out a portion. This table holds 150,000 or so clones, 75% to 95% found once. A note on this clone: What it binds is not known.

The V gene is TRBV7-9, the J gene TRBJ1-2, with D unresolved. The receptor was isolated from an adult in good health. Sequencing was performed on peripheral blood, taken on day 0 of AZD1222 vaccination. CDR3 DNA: TGTGCCAGCAGCTTGCCAGGAGGCTATGGCTACACCTTC. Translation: CASSLPGGYGYTF.